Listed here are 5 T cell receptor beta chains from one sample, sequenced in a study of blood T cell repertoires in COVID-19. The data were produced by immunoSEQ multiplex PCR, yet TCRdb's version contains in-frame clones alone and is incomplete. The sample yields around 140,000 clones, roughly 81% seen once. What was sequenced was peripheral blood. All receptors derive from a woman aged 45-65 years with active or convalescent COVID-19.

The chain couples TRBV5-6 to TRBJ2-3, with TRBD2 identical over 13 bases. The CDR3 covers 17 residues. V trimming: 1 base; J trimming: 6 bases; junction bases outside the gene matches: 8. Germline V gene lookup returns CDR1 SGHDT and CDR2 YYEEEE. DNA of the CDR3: TGTGCCAGCAGCTTGAGACTAGCGGGGGGATGGGGGGATACGCAGTATTTT. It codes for CASSLRLAGGWGDTQYF.

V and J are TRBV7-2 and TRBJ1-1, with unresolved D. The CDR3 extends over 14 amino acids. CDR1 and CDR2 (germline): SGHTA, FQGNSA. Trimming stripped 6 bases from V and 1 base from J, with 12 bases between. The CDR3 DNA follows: TGTGCCAGCAGACGCCCTAGCGAGAACACTGAAGCTTTCTTT. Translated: CASRRPSENTEAFF.

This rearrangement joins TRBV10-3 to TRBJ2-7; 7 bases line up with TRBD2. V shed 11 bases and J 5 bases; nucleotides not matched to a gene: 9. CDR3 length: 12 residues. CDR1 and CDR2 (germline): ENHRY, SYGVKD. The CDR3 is CAAGGGNDEQYF. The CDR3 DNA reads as TGTGCCGCTGGGGGGGGGAACGACGAGCAGTACTTC.

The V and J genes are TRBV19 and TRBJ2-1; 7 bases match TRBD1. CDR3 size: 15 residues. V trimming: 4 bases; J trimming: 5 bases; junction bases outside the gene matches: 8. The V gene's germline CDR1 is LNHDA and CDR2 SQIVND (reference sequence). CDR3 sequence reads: CASSRKSGTDNEQFF. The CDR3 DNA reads TGTGCCAGTAGTAGAAAGTCCGGGACAGACAATGAGCAGTTCTTC.

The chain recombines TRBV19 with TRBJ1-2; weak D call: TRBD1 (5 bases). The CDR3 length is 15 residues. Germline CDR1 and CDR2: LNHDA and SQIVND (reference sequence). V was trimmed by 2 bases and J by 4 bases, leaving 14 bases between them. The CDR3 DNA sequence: TGTGCCAGTAGTATATCCGCAGGGCACTCCTATGGCTACACCTTC. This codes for CASSISAGHSYGYTF.